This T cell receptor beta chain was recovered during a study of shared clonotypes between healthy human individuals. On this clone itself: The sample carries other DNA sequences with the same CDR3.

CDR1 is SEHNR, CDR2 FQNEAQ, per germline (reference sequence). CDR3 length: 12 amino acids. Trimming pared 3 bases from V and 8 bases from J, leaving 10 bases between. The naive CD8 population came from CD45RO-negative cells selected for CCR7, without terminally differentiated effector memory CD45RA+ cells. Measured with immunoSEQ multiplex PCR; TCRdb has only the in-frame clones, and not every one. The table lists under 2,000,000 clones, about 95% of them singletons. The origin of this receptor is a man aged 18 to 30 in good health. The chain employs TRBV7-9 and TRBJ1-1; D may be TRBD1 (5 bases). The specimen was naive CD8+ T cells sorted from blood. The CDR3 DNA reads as TGTGCCAGCAGCTTTGGGGACGGGGAAGCTTTCTTT. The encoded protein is CASSFGDGEAFF.